This T cell receptor (beta chain) was found in a study of blood T cell repertoires in COVID-19 (dated by TCRdb to the early 2020s). A note on the overall study: The collaborator samples originated in the United States, Italy and Spain and spanned the acute and convalescent phases of COVID-19. Where HLA class I and class II types were available, the types were taken from metadata supplied by the sample provider, not from assay-based typing. The repertoires were released in a freely available public database intended as a resource for research on the immune response to SARS-CoV-2. Samples were obtained from the ongoing ImmuneRACE study (first 160 participants) and from 950 to 1,500 subjects provided by 6 global collaborators. Deeply sampled blood TCRbeta repertoires from subjects exposed to, actively infected with, or recovered from COVID-19 were included in the dataset. Sample metadata almost always included a de-identified subject ID, COVID-19 status, age in years and sex. The prospective study material was composed of cDNA or gDNA derived from T cells, B-cell-depleted T cells, or PBMCs.

A note on this clone: No cognate antigen has been identified for it. No much larger clone is present one base from it, and per-base qualities are unavailable.

The CDR3 sequence holds 15 residues, the cysteine and phenylalanine included. This entry keeps only the CDR3 DNA: 45 bases, framed from base 1. For this chain, trimming is 3 bases at the V end and 3 bases at the J end, and the number of junction bases without a gene match is 6. CDR1 and CDR2 are drawn from the germline V gene (reference sequence): LGHDT, YNNKEL. Participants in the prospective study were enrolled through a virtual design, were aged roughly 18 to 100 years, and lived in about two dozen United States geographic areas. In the prospective study, cohorts were assigned on the basis of participant-reported clinical history obtained from a screening survey and a study questionnaire. Recovered participants in ImmuneRACE Cohort 3 were defined as having two consecutive negative NP/OP PCR tests, clearance from a healthcare professional, or resolution of symptoms. In the prospective study, mobile phlebotomists collected whole blood, serum and a nasopharyngeal or oropharyngeal swab from each participant. Additional blood draws and questionnaires over an approximately 2-month period could optionally be provided by prospective study participants. Blood samples from the prospective study were shipped frozen or at room temperature prior to DNA extraction.

Overall study outcomes, separate from this receptor: How much clinical and demographic metadata was included differed by source and by participant, and the metadata was provided uncurated.

TCRbeta CDR3 regions were amplified from genomic DNA using the immunoSEQ Assay, a bias-controlled multiplex PCR. As for the original processing: The number of nucleated cells in each sample was estimated by amplification of reference gene primers within the assay. Sequence reads were collapsed and filtered to measure the absolute abundance of every unique TCRbeta CDR3 rearrangement. For each sample, productive Simpson clonality was calculated as the square root of Simpson's diversity index across productive rearrangements. TCRdb re-hosts the immuneACCESS table, in-frame sequences only. Its copies lack some clones; in the studies checked, an unresolved V gene accounts for under half of them, and the cause for the rest is not known. D and trimming were read from the DNA, whereas the V and J calls and clone size are those reported in that table. The sample contains about 400,000 clones, about 88% of them found a single time. About 3% of the sample is held by the ten biggest clonotypes.

The chain joins TRBV3-1 (or the pseudogene TRBV3-2) to TRBJ1-2; TRBD1 aligns with 8 central bases. The source is a woman in her twenties or thirties who had recovered from COVID-19. Material for sequencing was PBMCs or T cells enriched from blood (not recorded which). The CDR3 is CASSQIPGQDYGYTF. The DNA sequence reads TGTGCCAGCAGCCAGATTCCGGGACAGGACTATGGCTACACCTTC.